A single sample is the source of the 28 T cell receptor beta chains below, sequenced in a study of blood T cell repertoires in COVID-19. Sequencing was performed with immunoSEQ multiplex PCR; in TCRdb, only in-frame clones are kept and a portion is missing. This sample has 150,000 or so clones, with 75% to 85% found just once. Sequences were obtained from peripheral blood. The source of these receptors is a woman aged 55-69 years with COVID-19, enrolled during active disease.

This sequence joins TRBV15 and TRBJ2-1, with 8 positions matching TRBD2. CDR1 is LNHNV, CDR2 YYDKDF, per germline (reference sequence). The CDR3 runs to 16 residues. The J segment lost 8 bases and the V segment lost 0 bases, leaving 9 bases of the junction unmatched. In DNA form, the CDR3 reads TGTGCCACCAGCAGAGAAAAGGGCGGGGGGCGTGATGAGCAGTTCTTC. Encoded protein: CATSREKGGGRDEQFF.

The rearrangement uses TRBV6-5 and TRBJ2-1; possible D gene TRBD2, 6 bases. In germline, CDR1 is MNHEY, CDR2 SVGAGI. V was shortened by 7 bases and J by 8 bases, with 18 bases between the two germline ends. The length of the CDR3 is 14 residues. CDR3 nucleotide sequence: TGTGCCAGCACAGGATGGATGACTAGTTATGAGCAGTTCTTC. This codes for CASTGWMTSYEQFF.

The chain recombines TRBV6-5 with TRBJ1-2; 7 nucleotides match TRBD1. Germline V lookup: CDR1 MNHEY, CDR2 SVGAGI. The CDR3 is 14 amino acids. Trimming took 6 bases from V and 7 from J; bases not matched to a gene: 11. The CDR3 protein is CASRQTGVRGGYTF. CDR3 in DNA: TGTGCCAGCAGGCAAACAGGGGTTAGGGGTGGCTACACCTTC.

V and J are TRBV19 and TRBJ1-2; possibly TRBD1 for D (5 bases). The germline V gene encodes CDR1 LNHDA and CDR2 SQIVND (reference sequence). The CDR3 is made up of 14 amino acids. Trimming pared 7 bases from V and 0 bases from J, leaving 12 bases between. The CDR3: CASTTGPTNYGYTF. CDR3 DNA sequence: TGTGCCAGTACCACAGGACCGACTAACTATGGCTACACCTTC.

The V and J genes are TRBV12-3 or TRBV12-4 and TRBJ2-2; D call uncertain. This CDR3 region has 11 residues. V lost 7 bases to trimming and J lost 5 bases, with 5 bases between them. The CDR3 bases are TGTGCCAGCACCCCGACCGGGGAGCTGTTTTTT. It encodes CASTPTGELFF.

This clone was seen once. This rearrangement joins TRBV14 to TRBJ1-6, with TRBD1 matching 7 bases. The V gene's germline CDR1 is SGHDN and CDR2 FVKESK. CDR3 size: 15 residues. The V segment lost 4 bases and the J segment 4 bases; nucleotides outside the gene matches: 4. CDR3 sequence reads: CASSPPGQYNSPLHF. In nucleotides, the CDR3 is TGTGCCAGCAGCCCGCCGGGACAGTATAATTCACCCCTCCACTTT.

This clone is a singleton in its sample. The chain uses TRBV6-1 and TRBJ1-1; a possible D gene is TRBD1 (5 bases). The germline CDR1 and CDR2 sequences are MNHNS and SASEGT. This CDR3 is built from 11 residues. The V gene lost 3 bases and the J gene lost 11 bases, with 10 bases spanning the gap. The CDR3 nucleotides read TGTGCCAGCAGTGAGGGGTACAGGGCTTTCTTT. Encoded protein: CASSEGYRAFF.

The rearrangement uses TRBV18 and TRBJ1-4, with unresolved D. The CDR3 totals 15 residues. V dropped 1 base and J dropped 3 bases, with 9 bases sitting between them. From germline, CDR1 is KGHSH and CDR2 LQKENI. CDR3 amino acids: CASSPRAGSNEKLFF. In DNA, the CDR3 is TGTGCCAGCTCACCACGGGCGGGGTCTAATGAAAAACTGTTTTTT.

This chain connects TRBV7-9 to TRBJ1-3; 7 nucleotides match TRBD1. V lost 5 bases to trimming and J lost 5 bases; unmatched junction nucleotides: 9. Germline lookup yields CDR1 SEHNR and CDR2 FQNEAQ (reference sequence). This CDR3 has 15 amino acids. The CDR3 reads CASSSIRQGRNTIYF. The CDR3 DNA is TGTGCCAGCAGCAGTATTCGACAGGGCAGAAACACCATATATTTT.

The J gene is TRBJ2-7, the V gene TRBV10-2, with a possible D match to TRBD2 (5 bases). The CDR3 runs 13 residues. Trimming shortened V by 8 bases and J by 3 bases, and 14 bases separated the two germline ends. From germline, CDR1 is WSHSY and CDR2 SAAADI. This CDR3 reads CASLASGNYEQYF. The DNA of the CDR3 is TGCGCCAGCCTCGCCAGCGGCAACTACGAGCAGTACTTC.

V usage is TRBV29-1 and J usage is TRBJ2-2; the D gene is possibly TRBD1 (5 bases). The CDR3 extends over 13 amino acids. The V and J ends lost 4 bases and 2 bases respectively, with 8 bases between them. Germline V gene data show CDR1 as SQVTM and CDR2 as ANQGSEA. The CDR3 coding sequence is TGCAGCGTTGCCAGGGCAAACACCGGGGAGCTGTTTTTT. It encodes CSVARANTGELFF.

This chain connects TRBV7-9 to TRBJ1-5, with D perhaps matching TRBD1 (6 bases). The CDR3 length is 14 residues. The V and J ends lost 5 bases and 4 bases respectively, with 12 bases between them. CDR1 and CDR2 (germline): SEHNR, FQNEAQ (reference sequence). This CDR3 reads CASSPTGLNQPQHF. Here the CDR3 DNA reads TGTGCCAGCAGCCCAACAGGGTTGAATCAGCCCCAGCATTTT.

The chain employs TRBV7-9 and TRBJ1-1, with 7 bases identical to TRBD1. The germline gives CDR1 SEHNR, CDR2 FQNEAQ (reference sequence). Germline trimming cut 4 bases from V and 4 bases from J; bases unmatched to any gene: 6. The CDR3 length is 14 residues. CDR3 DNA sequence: TGTGCCAGCAGCTCCGGACAGGTGGGCACTGAAGCTTTCTTT. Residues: CASSSGQVGTEAFF.

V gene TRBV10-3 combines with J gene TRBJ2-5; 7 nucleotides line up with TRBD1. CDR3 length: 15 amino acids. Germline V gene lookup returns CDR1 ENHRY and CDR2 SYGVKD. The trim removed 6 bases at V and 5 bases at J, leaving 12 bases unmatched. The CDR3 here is CAISGGQVGKETQYF. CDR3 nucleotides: TGTGCCATCAGCGGTGGACAGGTTGGGAAGGAGACCCAGTACTTC.

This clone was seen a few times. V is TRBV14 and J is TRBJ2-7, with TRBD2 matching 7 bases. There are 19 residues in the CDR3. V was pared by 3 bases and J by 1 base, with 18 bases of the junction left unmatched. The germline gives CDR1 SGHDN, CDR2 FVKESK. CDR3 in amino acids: CASSQVRSSGPSRSYEQYF. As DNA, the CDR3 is TGTGCCAGCAGCCAGGTTCGGAGTAGCGGGCCCTCGAGGTCCTACGAGCAGTACTTC.

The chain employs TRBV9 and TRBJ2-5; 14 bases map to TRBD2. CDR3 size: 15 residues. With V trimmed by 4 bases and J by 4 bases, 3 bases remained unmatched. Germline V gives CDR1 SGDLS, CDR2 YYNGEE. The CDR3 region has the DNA TGTGCCAGCAGCCTAGGGACTAGCGGGGGAGAGACCCAGTACTTC. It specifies CASSLGTSGGETQYF.

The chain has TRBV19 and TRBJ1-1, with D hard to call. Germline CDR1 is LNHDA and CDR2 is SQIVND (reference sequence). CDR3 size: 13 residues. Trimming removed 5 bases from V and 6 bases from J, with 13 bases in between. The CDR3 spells CASSPGFGAEAFF. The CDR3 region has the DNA TGTGCCAGTAGTCCGGGGTTTGGGGCTGAAGCTTTCTTT.

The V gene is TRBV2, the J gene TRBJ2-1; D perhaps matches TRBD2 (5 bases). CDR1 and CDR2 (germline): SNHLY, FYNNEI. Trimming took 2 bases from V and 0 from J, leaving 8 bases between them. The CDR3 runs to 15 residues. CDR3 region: CASSEIGNSYNEQFF. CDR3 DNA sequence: TGTGCCAGCAGTGAAATCGGGAACTCCTACAATGAGCAGTTCTTC. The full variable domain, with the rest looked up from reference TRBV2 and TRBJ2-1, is EPEVTQTPSHQVTQMGQEVILRCVPISNHLYFYWYRQILGQKVEFLVSFYNNEISEKSEIFDDQFSVERPDGSNFTLKIRSTKLEDSAMYFCASSEIGNSYNEQFFGPGTRLTVL.

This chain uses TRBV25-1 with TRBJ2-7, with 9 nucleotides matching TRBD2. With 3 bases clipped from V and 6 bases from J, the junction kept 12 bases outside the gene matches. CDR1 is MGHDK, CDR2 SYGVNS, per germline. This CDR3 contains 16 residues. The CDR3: CASSDFSGGLGSEQYF. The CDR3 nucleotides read TGTGCCAGCAGTGATTTTAGCGGGGGCCTTGGTAGCGAGCAGTACTTC.

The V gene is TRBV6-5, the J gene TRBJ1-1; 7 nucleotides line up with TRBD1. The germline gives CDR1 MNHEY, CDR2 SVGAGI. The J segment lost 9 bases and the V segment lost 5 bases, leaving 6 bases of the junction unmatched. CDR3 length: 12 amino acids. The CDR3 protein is CASSILQGKAFF. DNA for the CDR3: TGTGCCAGCAGTATTTTACAGGGGAAAGCTTTCTTT.

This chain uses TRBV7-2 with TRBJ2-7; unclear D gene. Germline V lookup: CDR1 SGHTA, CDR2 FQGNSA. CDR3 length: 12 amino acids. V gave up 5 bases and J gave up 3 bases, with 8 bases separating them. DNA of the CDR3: TGTGCCAGCAGCCTTCTAGACTACGAGCAGTACTTC. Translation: CASSLLDYEQYF.

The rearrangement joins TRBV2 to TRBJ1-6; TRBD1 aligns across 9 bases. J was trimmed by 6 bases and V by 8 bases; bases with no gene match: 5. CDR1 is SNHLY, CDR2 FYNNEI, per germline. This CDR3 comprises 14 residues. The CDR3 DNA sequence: TGTGCCAGCGGGACAGGGCTCCCTAATTCACCCCTCCACTTT. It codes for CASGTGLPNSPLHF.

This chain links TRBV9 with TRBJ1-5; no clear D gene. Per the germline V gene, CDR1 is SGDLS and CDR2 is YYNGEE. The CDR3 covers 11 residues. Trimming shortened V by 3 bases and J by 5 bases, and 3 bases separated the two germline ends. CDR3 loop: CASSAYQPQHF. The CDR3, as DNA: TGTGCCAGCAGCGCATATCAGCCCCAGCATTTT. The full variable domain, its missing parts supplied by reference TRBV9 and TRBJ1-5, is DSGVTQTPKHLITATGQRVTLRCSPRSGDLSVYWYQQSLDQGLQFLIQYYNGEERAKGNILERFSAQQFPDLHSELNLSSLELGDSALYFCASSAYQPQHFGDGTRLSIL.

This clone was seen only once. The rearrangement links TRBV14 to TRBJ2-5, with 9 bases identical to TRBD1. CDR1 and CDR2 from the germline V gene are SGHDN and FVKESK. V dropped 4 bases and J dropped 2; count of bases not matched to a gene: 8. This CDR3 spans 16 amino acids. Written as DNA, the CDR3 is TGTGCCAGCAGCCCTCAGGGACAGGGAGGACAAGAGACCCAGTACTTC. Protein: CASSPQGQGGQETQYF.

The CDR3 DNA follows: TGTGCCAGCTCGGCAATCAGGGGGACTGAAGCTTTCTTT. Its protein is CASSAIRGTEAFF. The chain links TRBV18 to TRBJ1-1; 7 bases agree with TRBD1. Germline V CDR1 and CDR2: KGHSH, LQKENI. The CDR3 runs 13 residues. The J segment lost 5 bases and the V segment lost 6 bases, leaving 6 bases of the junction unmatched.

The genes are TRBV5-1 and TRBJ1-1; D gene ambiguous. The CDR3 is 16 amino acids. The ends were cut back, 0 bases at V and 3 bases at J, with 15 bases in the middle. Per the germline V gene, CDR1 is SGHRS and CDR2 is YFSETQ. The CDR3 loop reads CASSLVAGYDYTEAFF. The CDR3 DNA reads TGCGCCAGCAGCTTGGTTGCAGGTTATGATTACACTGAAGCTTTCTTT.

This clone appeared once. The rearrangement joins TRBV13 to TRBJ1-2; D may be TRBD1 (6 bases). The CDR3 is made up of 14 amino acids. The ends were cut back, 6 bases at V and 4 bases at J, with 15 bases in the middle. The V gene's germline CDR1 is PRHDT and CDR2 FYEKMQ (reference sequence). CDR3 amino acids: CASSVEGGSYGYTF. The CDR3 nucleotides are TGTGCCAGCAGTGTTGAGGGGGGGAGCTATGGCTACACCTTC.

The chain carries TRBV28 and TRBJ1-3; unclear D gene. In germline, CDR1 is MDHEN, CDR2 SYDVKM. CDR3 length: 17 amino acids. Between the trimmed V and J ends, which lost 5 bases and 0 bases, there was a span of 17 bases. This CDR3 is CASSPRFGGDSGNTIYF. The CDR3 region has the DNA TGTGCCAGCAGTCCCCGATTCGGCGGAGACTCTGGAAACACCATATATTTT. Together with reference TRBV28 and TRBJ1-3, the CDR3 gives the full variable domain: DVKVTQSSRYLVKRTGEKVFLECVQDMDHENMFWYRQDPGLGLRLIYFSYDVKMKEKGDIPEGYSVSREKKERFSLILESASTNQTSMYLCASSPRFGGDSGNTIYFGEGSWLTVV.